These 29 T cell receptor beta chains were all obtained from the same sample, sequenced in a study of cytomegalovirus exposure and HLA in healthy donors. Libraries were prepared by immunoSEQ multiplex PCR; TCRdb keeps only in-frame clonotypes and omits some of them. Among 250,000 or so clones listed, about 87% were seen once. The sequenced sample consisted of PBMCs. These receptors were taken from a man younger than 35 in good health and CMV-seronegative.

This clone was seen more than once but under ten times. This chain's CDR3 is CASSLEDGLTNTEAFF. CDR3 nucleotides: TGTGCCAGCAGTTTAGAAGACGGACTTACGAACACTGAAGCTTTCTTT. The chain uses TRBV28 and TRBJ1-1, with D hard to call. Germline CDR1 is MDHEN and CDR2 is SYDVKM. Deletions cut 2 bases from V and 1 base from J, with 14 bases between. CDR3 length: 16 residues.

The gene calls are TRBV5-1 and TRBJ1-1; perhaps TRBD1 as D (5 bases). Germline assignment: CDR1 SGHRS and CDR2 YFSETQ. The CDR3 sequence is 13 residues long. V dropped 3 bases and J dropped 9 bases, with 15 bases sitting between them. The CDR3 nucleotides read TGCGCCAGCAGCTCTCCGGGGGGTAGAAAAGCTTTCTTT. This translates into CASSSPGGRKAFF.

The CDR3 sequence: CASSLITGTTTPNQPQHF. The CDR3, as DNA: TGTGCCAGCAGCCTTATAACAGGGACAACCACCCCGAATCAGCCCCAGCATTTT. The V gene is TRBV14, the J gene TRBJ1-5, with D possibly matching TRBD1 (6 bases). CDR1 SGHDN and CDR2 FVKESK come from the germline V gene. This CDR3 comprises 18 residues. Trimming pared 4 bases from V and 4 bases from J, leaving 23 bases between.

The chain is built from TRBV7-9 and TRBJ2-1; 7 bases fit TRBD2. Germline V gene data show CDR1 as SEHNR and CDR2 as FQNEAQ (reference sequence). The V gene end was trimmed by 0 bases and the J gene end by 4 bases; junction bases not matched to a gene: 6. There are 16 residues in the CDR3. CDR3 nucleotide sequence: TGTGCCAGCAGCTTAGCGCTGGCGGGAGTTTACAATGAGCAGTTCTTC. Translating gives CASSLALAGVYNEQFF.

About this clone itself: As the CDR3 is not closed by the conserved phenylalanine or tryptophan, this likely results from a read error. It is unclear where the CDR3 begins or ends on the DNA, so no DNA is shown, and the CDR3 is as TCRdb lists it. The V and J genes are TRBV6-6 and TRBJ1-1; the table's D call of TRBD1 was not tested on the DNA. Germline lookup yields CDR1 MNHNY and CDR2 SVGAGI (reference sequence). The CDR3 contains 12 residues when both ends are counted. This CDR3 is CASSSGQVAFRV.

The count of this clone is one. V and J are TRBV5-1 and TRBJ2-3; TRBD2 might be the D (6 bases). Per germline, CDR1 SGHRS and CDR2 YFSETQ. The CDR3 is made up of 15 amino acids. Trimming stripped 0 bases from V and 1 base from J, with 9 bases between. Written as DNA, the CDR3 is TGCGCCAGCAGCTTGGGGGTAGCGGGCACAGATACGCAGTATTTT. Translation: CASSLGVAGTDTQYF. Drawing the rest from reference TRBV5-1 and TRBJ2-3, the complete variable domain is KAGVTQTPRYLIKTRGQQVTLSCSPISGHRSVSWYQQTPGQGLQFLFEYFSETQRNKGNFPGRFSGRQFSNSRSEMNVSTLELGDSALYLCASSLGVAGTDTQYFGPGTRLTVL.

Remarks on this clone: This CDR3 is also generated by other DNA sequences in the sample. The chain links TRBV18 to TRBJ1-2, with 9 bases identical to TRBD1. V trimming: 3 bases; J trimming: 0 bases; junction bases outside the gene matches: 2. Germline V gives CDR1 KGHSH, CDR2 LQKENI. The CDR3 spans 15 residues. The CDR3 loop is CASSPGQGTNYGYTF. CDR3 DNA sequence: TGTGCCAGCTCACCCGGACAGGGGACTAACTATGGCTACACCTTC.

CDR3 sequence reads: CASREGGLAGLSGYEQYF. The CDR3 DNA follows: TGCGCCAGCCGAGAGGGGGGACTAGCGGGTTTGAGTGGATACGAGCAGTACTTC. V is TRBV10-2 and J is TRBJ2-7, with TRBD2 identical over 12 bases. The CDR3 covers 18 residues. Trimming at V came to 8 bases and at J to 4 bases, leaving 18 bases not matched to a gene. CDR1 and CDR2 from the germline V gene are WSHSY and SAAADI.

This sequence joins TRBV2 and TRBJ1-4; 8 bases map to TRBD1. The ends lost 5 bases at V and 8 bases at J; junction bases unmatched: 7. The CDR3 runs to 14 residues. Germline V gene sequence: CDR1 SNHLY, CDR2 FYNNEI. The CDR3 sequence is CASSTDREGEKLFF. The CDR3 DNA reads TGTGCCAGCAGTACGGACAGGGAAGGGGAAAAACTGTTTTTT.

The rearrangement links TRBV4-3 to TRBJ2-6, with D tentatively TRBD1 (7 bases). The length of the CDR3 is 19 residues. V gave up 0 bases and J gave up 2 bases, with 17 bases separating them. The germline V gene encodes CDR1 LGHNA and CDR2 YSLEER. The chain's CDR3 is CASSQDRGTANPGANVLTF. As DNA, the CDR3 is TGCGCCAGCAGCCAAGATCGGGGGACAGCTAATCCTGGGGCCAACGTCCTGACTTTC.

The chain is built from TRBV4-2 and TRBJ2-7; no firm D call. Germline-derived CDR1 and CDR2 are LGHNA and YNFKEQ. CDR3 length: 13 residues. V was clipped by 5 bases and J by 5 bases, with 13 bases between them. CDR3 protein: CASSWAMSHEQYF. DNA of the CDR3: TGTGCCAGCAGCTGGGCTATGTCCCACGAGCAGTACTTC.

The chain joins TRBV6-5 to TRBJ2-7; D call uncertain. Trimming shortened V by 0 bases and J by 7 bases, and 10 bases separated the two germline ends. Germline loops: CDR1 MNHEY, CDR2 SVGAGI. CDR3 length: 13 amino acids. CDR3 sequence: CASSYSRNREQYF. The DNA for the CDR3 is TGTGCCAGCAGTTACTCGAGGAATCGGGAGCAGTACTTC.

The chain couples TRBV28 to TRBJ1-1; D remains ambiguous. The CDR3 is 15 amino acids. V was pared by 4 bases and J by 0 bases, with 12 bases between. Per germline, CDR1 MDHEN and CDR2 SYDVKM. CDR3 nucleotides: TGTGCCAGCAGTTCTAGCCCTCGTATGAACACTGAAGCTTTCTTT. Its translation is CASSSSPRMNTEAFF.

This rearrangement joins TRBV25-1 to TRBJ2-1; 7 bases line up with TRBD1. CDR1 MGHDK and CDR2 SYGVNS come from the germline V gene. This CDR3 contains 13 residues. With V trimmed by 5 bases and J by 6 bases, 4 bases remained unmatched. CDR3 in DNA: TGTGCCAGCAGTTTGACAGGGCGCAATGAGCAGTTCTTC. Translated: CASSLTGRNEQFF.

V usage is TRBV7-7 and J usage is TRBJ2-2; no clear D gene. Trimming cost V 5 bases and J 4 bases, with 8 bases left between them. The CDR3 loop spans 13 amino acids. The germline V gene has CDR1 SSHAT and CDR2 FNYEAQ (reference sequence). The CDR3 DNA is TGTGCCAGCAGCAAACAGTCCACCGGGGAGCTGTTTTTT. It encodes CASSKQSTGELFF.

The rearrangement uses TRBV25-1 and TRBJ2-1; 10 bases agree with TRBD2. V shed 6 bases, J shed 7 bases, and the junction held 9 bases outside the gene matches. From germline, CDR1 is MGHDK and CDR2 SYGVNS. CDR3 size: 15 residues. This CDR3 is CASSRSGRASNEQFF. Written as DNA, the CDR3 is TGTGCCAGCAGCCGCAGCGGGAGGGCCTCTAATGAGCAGTTCTTC.

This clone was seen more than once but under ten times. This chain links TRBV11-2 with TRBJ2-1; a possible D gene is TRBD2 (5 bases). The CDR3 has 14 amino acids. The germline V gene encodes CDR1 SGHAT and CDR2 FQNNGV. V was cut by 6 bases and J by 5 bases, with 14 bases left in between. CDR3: CASRPDGVHNEQFF. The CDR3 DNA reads TGTGCCAGCAGACCCGACGGGGTCCACAATGAGCAGTTCTTC.

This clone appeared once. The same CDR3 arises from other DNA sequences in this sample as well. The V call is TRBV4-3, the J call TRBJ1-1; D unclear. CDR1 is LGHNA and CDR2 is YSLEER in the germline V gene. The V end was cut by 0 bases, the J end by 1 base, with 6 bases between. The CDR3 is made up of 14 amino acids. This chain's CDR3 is CASSQEPGNTEAFF. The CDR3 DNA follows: TGCGCCAGCAGCCAAGAGCCCGGGAACACTGAAGCTTTCTTT.

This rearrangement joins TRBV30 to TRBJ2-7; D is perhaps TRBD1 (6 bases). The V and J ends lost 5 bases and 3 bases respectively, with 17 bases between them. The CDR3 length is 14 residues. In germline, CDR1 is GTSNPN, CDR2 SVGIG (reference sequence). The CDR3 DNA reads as TGTGCCTGGGAAAGAGGGGGTTCAGTCTACGAGCAGTACTTC. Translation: CAWERGGSVYEQYF.

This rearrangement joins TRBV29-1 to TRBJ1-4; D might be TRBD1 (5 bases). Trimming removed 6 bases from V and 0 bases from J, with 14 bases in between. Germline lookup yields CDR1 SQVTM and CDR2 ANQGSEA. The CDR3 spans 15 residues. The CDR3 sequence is CSVGGGSATNEKLFF. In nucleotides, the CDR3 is TGCAGCGTCGGCGGGGGTAGCGCAACTAATGAAAAACTGTTTTTT. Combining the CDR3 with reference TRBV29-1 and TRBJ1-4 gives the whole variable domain SAVISQKPSRDICQRGTSLTIQCQVDSQVTMMFWYRQQPGQSLTLIATANQGSEATYESGFVIDKFPISRPNLTFSTLTVSNMSPEDSSIYLCSVGGGSATNEKLFFGSGTQLSVL.

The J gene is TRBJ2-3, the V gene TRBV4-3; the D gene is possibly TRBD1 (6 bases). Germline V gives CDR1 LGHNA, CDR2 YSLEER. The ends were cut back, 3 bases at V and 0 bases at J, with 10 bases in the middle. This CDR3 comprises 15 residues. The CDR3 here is CASSQGASSTDTQYF. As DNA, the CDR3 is TGCGCCAGCAGCCAGGGGGCCTCTAGCACAGATACGCAGTATTTT.

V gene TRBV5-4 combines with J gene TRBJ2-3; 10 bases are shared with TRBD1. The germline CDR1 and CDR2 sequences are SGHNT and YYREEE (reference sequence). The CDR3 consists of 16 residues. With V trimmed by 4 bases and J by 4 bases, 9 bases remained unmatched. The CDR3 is CASSPGDRGGSDTQYF. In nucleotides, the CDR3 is TGTGCCAGCAGCCCGGGGGACAGGGGCGGGTCAGATACGCAGTATTTT.

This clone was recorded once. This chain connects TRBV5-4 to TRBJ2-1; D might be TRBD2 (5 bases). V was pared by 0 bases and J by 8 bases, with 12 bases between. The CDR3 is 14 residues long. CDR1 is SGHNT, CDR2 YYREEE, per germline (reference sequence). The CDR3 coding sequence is TGTGCCAGCAGCTTGGGCGGGCGACACGATGAGCAGTTCTTC. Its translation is CASSLGGRHDEQFF.

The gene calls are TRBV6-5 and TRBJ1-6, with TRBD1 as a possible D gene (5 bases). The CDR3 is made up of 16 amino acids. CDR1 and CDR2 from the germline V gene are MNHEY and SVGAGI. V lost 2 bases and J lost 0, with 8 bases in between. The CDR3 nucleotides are TGTGCCAGCAGTTACCAGGGCGGCTCCTATAATTCACCCCTCCACTTT. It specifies CASSYQGGSYNSPLHF.

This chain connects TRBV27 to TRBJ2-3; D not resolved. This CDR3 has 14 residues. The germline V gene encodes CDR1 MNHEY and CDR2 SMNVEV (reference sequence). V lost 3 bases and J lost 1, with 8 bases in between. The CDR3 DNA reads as TGTGCCAGCAGTTTTATACTCGGCACAGATACGCAGTATTTT. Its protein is CASSFILGTDTQYF.

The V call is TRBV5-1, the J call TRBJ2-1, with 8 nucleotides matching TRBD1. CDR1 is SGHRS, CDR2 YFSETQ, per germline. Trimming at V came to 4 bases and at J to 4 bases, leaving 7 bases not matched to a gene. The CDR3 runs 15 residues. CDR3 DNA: TGCGCCAGCAGCGTCGGACAGGGCGAATACAATGAGCAGTTCTTC. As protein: CASSVGQGEYNEQFF.

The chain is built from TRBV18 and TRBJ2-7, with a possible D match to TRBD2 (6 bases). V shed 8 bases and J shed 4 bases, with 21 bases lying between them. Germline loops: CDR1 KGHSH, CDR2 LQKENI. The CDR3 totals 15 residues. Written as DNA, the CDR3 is TGTGCCAGCCGACCCGGGGAGGTTCCAAATTACGAGCAGTACTTC. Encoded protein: CASRPGEVPNYEQYF.

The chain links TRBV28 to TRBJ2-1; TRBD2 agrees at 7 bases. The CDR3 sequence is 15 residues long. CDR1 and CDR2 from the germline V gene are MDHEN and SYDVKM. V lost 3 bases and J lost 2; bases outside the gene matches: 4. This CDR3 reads CASSLRGGPYNEQFF. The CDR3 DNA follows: TGTGCCAGCAGTTTGCGCGGGGGACCCTACAATGAGCAGTTCTTC.

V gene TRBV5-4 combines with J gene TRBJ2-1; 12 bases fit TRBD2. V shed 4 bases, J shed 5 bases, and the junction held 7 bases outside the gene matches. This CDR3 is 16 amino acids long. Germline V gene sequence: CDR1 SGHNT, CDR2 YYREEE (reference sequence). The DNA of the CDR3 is TGTGCCAGCAGCCTACCGGGACTAGCGGGTGACAATGAGCAGTTCTTC. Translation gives CASSLPGLAGDNEQFF.